This TCR beta chain stems from a study of cytomegalovirus exposure and HLA in healthy donors. The CDR3 is 13 residues long. Germline V gene data show CDR1 as SNHLY and CDR2 as FYNNEI. V was clipped by 11 bases and J by 0 bases, with 13 bases between them. General observations from the study: Earlier results showed most TCR beta V segments being productive about 87% or about 30% of the time. Across all donors, roughly uniform sequencing depth was an assumption of the presence/absence analyses.

On this clone: Its antigen remains unidentified.

The PCR had 60 Vbeta and 13 Jbeta primers. Profiling relied on immunoSEQ multiplex PCR, and the TCRdb table lists in-frame clones only, not all of them. The data show about 120,000 clones, 70% to 80% seen once. Sequenced material: PBMCs. The chain recombines TRBV2 with TRBJ1-2; no clear D gene. The TCR sequence derives from a woman aged 40 to 50 in good health and CMV-seropositive. This chain's CDR3 is CAVEAQANYGYTF. The CDR3 DNA reads as TGTGCCGTGGAGGCACAAGCTAACTATGGCTACACCTTC.